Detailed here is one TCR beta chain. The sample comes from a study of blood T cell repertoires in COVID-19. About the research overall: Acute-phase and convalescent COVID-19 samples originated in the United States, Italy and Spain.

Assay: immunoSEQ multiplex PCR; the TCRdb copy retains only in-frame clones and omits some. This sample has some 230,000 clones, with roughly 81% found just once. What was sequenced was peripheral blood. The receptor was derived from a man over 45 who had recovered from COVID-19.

The CDR3, as DNA: TGTGCCAGTAGTACCGGACAGGCCCATGGCTACACCTTC. It codes for CASSTGQAHGYTF. The rearrangement uses TRBV19 and TRBJ1-2, with 7 positions matching TRBD1. The CDR3 loop spans 13 amino acids. Germline V gene sequence: CDR1 LNHDA, CDR2 SQIVND (reference sequence). J lost 6 bases, V lost 4 bases, and 5 bases had no gene match.